This T cell receptor beta chain was found in a study of blood T cell repertoires in COVID-19 (TCRdb year 2020). About the full investigation: The collaborator samples originated in the United States, Italy and Spain and spanned the acute and convalescent phases of COVID-19. A freely available public database, intended as a resource for researchers studying the immune response to SARS-CoV-2, is where the repertoires were released. Where available, HLA class I and class II types were taken from metadata supplied by the sample provider and were not determined by assay-based typing. Samples were obtained from the ongoing ImmuneRACE study (first 160 participants) and from approximately 1,200 subjects provided by 6 global collaborators. The dataset comprised deeply sampled blood TCRbeta repertoires from subjects exposed to, actively infected with, or recovered from COVID-19. The sample metadata nearly always contained a de-identified subject ID, COVID-19 status, age in years and sex. The prospective study material was composed of cDNA or gDNA derived from T cells, B-cell-depleted T cells, or PBMCs.

The collaborating institutions used their own protocols to collect whole blood in K2EDTA tubes. For TCRbeta analysis, collaborator samples were shipped as frozen whole blood, as isolated PBMCs, or as DNA extracted from either sample type. Remarks on this clone: Its antigen target is currently unknown. No clone much larger than this one lies a single base away; base qualities are absent.

What the study reported, not specific to this receptor: Clinical and demographic metadata were provided uncurated, with the amount varying by source and participant.

The immunoSEQ Assay, a bias-controlled multiplex PCR, was used to amplify TCRbeta CDR3 regions from genomic DNA. As for the authors' bioinformatics: Within the assay, amplification of reference gene primers was used to estimate how many nucleated cells each sample contained. To quantify the absolute abundance of each unique TCRbeta CDR3 rearrangement, sequence reads were collapsed and filtered. For each sample, productive Simpson clonality was calculated by taking the square root of Simpson's diversity index across productive rearrangements. The table was pulled from immuneACCESS by TCRdb, which kept in-frame rearrangements only. Such tables lose some clones; where checked, under half of the loss comes from unresolved V genes, and the rest has no known cause. V, J and clone size are those of that table, while D and trimming were read from the DNA. The sample table contains about 75,000 clones; only one count was recorded for 75% to 95% of them. About 7.1% of the sample is taken by the ten largest.

The clonotype originates from a human donor in a cohort sampled during active COVID-19. The sample comprised peripheral blood.

The CDR3 reads CASSEAGRRNNEQFF. The DNA is as follows: TGTGCCAGCAGTGAAGCGGGGAGGAGAAACAATGAGCAGTTCTTC. The chain joins TRBV6-1 to TRBJ2-1; tentative D gene TRBD2, with 6 bases matching. The junction carries 11 bases between V and J, which are trimmed by 0 bases and 5 bases respectively. Inclusive of the bounding cysteine and phenylalanine, the CDR3 is 15 residues long. Just CDR3 DNA is preserved here, 45 bases in frame from base 1. CDR1 and CDR2, looked up from the germline V gene, are MNHNS and SASEGT.